The 18 T cell receptor beta chains below were found in one sample sequenced in a study of cytomegalovirus exposure and HLA in healthy donors. The protocol was immunoSEQ multiplex PCR, while the TCRdb copy is restricted to in-frame clones and leaves out a portion. In the table there are 150,000 to 200,000 clones, approximately 81% of which are singletons. Sequencing input: PBMCs. The origin of the receptors is a man in his thirties or forties in good health and CMV-seropositive.

This clone has a single count. The chain links TRBV28 to TRBJ1-5; 7 nucleotides agree with TRBD1. The CDR3 is 13 residues long. Losses at the gene ends were 4 bases for V and 6 bases for J; bases not matched to a gene: 3. Germline V gene data show CDR1 as MDHEN and CDR2 as SYDVKM. CDR3 bases: TGTGCCAGCAGTTCACAGGGGTTTCAGCCCCAGCATTTT. It specifies CASSSQGFQPQHF.

The rearrangement uses TRBV4-1 and TRBJ2-7; D possibly corresponds to TRBD2 (7 bases). The germline gives CDR1 MGHRA, CDR2 YSYEKL. V lost 6 bases and J lost 2, with 20 bases in between. This CDR3 comprises 16 residues. The CDR3 DNA reads as TGCGCCAGCAGTAACGAAGGGGGGGGGTCCCCCTACGAGCAGTACTTC. The encoded protein is CASSNEGGGSPYEQYF.

The chain employs TRBV5-1 and TRBJ2-7, with 9 bases aligning to TRBD2. Germline CDR1 SGHRS, CDR2 YFSETQ. The CDR3 is 16 amino acids. V trimming: 4 bases; J trimming: 6 bases; junction bases outside the gene matches: 14. The CDR3 bases are TGCGCCAGCAGCCTAACCTACGCGGGAGGGGGAGGCGAGCAGTACTTC. Amino acids: CASSLTYAGGGGEQYF.

This clone has only one observation. This chain links TRBV6-1 with TRBJ1-5; the D gene is possibly TRBD1 (5 bases). CDR1 MNHNS and CDR2 SASEGT come from the germline V gene. Deletions cut 2 bases from V and 7 bases from J, with 15 bases between. There are 15 residues in the CDR3. In DNA, the CDR3 is TGTGCCAGCAGTGAATTTCGGGGAGGGGTCCAGCCCCAGCATTTT. Its protein is CASSEFRGGVQPQHF.

This sequence joins TRBV9 and TRBJ2-3, with D possibly being TRBD2 (5 bases). V was clipped by 4 bases and J by 0 bases, with 12 bases between them. The CDR3 loop spans 15 amino acids. Germline lookup yields CDR1 SGDLS and CDR2 YYNGEE. CDR3 bases: TGTGCCAGCAGCCTACAAGCGGAAAGCACAGATACGCAGTATTTT. Translation gives CASSLQAESTDTQYF.

This clone turned up a few times. CDR3 amino acids: CASSPGPAGVTDTQYF. The CDR3 DNA reads TGTGCCAGCAGCCCAGGTCCAGCGGGAGTAACAGATACGCAGTATTTT. J is TRBJ2-3 and V is TRBV28; TRBD2 aligns across 8 bases. Germline-derived CDR1 and CDR2 are MDHEN and SYDVKM. The CDR3 contains 16 residues. V shed 6 bases and J 3 bases; nucleotides not matched to a gene: 11.

The genes are TRBV5-1 and TRBJ2-3; the D gene is possibly TRBD2 (7 bases). The CDR3 is made up of 19 amino acids. Germline CDR1 reads SGHRS; CDR2 reads YFSETQ. Between the trimmed V and J ends, which lost 4 bases and 0 bases, there was a span of 24 bases. DNA for the CDR3: TGCGCCAGCAGCCCTAGGGGGGACTACATCCGTACTAGCACAGATACGCAGTATTTT. Its translation is CASSPRGDYIRTSTDTQYF.

This chain uses TRBV7-9 with TRBJ1-4; D remains unclear. This CDR3 has 13 amino acids. Between the trimmed V and J ends, which lost 1 base and 8 bases, there was a span of 8 bases. Per germline, CDR1 SEHNR and CDR2 FQNEAQ (reference sequence). The CDR3 spells CASSLGTGEKLFF. The CDR3 DNA reads as TGTGCCAGCAGCTTAGGAACCGGGGAAAAACTGTTTTTT. Combining the CDR3 with reference TRBV7-9 and TRBJ1-4 gives the whole variable domain DTGVSQNPRHKITKRGQNVTFRCDPISEHNRLYWYRQTLGQGPEFLTYFQNEAQLEKSRLLSDRFSAERPKGSFSTLEIQRTEQGDSAMYLCASSLGTGEKLFFGSGTQLSVL.

The CDR3 DNA sequence: TGTGCCAGCAGTGACCGGACAGGGGCAGAGACCCAGTACTTC. Its translation: CASSDRTGAETQYF. The chain employs TRBV25-1 and TRBJ2-5; 9 bases match TRBD1. The CDR3 covers 14 residues. The junction had 3 bases not matched to a gene; V was cut back by 3 bases and J by 4 bases. Germline V lookup: CDR1 MGHDK, CDR2 SYGVNS.

The chain carries TRBV5-1 and TRBJ2-1; TRBD2 aligns across 10 bases. The CDR3 is made up of 16 amino acids. Per the germline V gene, CDR1 is SGHRS and CDR2 is YFSETQ. V shed 0 bases, J shed 8 bases, and the junction held 8 bases outside the gene matches. The CDR3 sequence is CASSLDTGLAYHEQFF. The CDR3 DNA sequence: TGCGCCAGCAGCTTGGACACGGGACTAGCGTACCATGAGCAGTTCTTC.

CDR3 sequence (DNA): TGTGCCAGCAGCCCCAAGTGGACAGCAACGAGTTATGGCTACACCTTC. This encodes CASSPKWTATSYGYTF. The chain has TRBV7-2 and TRBJ1-2, with D possibly matching TRBD1 (6 bases). V dropped 5 bases and J dropped 5 bases, with 21 bases sitting between them. The CDR3 runs to 16 residues. Per the germline V gene, CDR1 is SGHTA and CDR2 is FQGNSA.

This sequence joins TRBV5-1 and TRBJ2-7; TRBD1 matches 7 bases. Germline loops: CDR1 SGHRS, CDR2 YFSETQ. The CDR3 is 12 amino acids. V lost 4 bases and J lost 7; bases outside the gene matches: 5. In DNA, the CDR3 is TGCGCCAGCAGCGTGACAGGGCAGGAGCAGTACTTC. This translates into CASSVTGQEQYF.

V and J are TRBV25-1 and TRBJ2-2; tentative D call: TRBD2 (6 bases). Germline lookup yields CDR1 MGHDK and CDR2 SYGVNS. V lost 1 base, J lost 4 bases, and 16 bases lay in between. This CDR3 region has 17 residues. DNA for the CDR3: TGTGCCAGCAGTGAATTGGGAAGGACTATCGGCACCGGGGAGCTGTTTTTT. It codes for CASSELGRTIGTGELFF.

The J gene is TRBJ2-7, the V gene TRBV2; TRBD2 matches 10 bases. The CDR3 consists of 16 residues. Germline assignment: CDR1 SNHLY and CDR2 FYNNEI. Germline trimming cut 5 bases from V and 0 bases from J; bases unmatched to any gene: 7. The DNA for the CDR3 is TGTGCCAGCAGTTCCCTGGGACTAGCGAACTCCTACGAGCAGTACTTC. Translation gives CASSSLGLANSYEQYF.

This chain uses TRBV15 with TRBJ1-4, with D possibly being TRBD1 (6 bases). The CDR3 totals 16 residues. CDR1 is LNHNV and CDR2 is YYDKDF in the germline V gene (reference sequence). Trimming stripped 4 bases from V and 7 bases from J, with 19 bases between. This CDR3 is CATSTPEDSVGEKLFF. The CDR3, as DNA: TGTGCCACCAGCACCCCGGAGGACAGCGTAGGTGAAAAACTGTTTTTT.

This rearrangement joins TRBV5-1 to TRBJ2-7; TRBD1 matches at 7 bases. Unmatched junction bases numbered 13, after V lost 7 bases and J lost 0 bases. CDR3 length: 16 residues. The germline gives CDR1 SGHRS, CDR2 YFSETQ. The CDR3 sequence: CASATYIAGGSYEQYF. The CDR3 DNA sequence: TGCGCCAGCGCCACCTATATAGCAGGGGGCTCCTACGAGCAGTACTTC.

The chain joins TRBV7-9 to TRBJ2-7; TRBD2 aligns across 7 bases. Germline-derived CDR1 and CDR2 are SEHNR and FQNEAQ (reference sequence). This CDR3 has 14 amino acids. The ends lost 5 bases at V and 1 base at J; junction bases unmatched: 5. Here the CDR3 reads CASSVTGRSYEQYF. In nucleotides, the CDR3 is TGTGCCAGCAGCGTTACCGGGAGGTCCTACGAGCAGTACTTC. The variable domain in full, completed from reference TRBV7-9 and TRBJ2-7, reads DTGVSQNPRHKITKRGQNVTFRCDPISEHNRLYWYRQTLGQGPEFLTYFQNEAQLEKSRLLSDRFSAERPKGSFSTLEIQRTEQGDSAMYLCASSVTGRSYEQYFGPGTRLTVT.

The V gene is TRBV7-9, the J gene TRBJ2-7, with D perhaps TRBD1 (5 bases). The germline V gene has CDR1 SEHNR and CDR2 FQNEAQ (reference sequence). This CDR3 comprises 15 residues. V was pared by 4 bases and J by 0 bases, with 13 bases between. CDR3 DNA: TGTGCCAGCAGCTCCCAGGGCGGACCCTCCTACGAGCAGTACTTC. It yields the protein CASSSQGGPSYEQYF. Variable domain in full (rest from reference TRBV7-9 and TRBJ2-7): DTGVSQNPRHKITKRGQNVTFRCDPISEHNRLYWYRQTLGQGPEFLTYFQNEAQLEKSRLLSDRFSAERPKGSFSTLEIQRTEQGDSAMYLCASSSQGGPSYEQYFGPGTRLTVT.